This entry lists 2 T cell receptor beta chains sequenced from one sample in a study of cytomegalovirus exposure and HLA in healthy donors. With 60 Vbeta and 13 Jbeta primers, the PCR was carried out. The repertoire was sequenced with immunoSEQ multiplex PCR; TCRdb's copy has only in-frame clones and lacks some. The repertoire holds 100,000 to 150,000 clones, with 80% as singletons. What was sequenced was PBMCs. The source of these receptors is a man aged 25 to 45 in good health and CMV-seropositive.

This chain connects TRBV19 to TRBJ2-1, with D possibly TRBD1 on 6 matching bases. The germline V and J ends were trimmed by 5 bases and 7 bases, with 12 bases remaining between them. The CDR3 has 13 residues. Germline CDR1 LNHDA, CDR2 SQIVND (reference sequence). The CDR3 nucleotides read TGTGCCAGTAGTTCGACAGGTGGGAATGAGCAGTTCTTC. Translation gives CASSSTGGNEQFF.

This clone has more than one count but fewer than ten. The chain is built from TRBV10-3 and TRBJ1-3; D might be TRBD1 (6 bases). The V end was cut by 3 bases, the J end by 3 bases, with 12 bases between. The V gene's germline CDR1 is ENHRY and CDR2 SYGVKD. The CDR3 has 15 residues. CDR3 in amino acids: CAISDTGKHGNTIYF. The CDR3 nucleotides are TGTGCCATCAGTGATACAGGGAAGCATGGAAACACCATATATTTT.